This TCR beta chain was documented in a study of cytomegalovirus exposure and HLA in healthy donors. PCR involved 60 Vbeta and 13 Jbeta primers. Assay: immunoSEQ multiplex PCR; the TCRdb copy retains only in-frame clones and omits some. The table shows roughly 140,000 clones, with under 90% occurring only once. Germline-derived CDR1 and CDR2 are SGHRS and YFSETQ. The length of the CDR3 is 13 residues. V gave up 4 bases and J gave up 3 bases, with 10 bases separating them. This receptor was obtained from a boy between 2 and 10 years old in good health and CMV-seronegative. The sequenced material came from PBMCs. V and J are TRBV5-1 and TRBJ2-5; D is perhaps TRBD1 (5 bases). The CDR3 spells CASSKGAEETQYF. The CDR3 DNA follows: TGCGCCAGCAGCAAAGGGGCAGAAGAGACCCAGTACTTC.